Given below is one T cell receptor beta chain in context. The record originates from a study of T cell responses to AZD1222 COVID-19 vaccine. Method: immunoSEQ multiplex PCR; TCRdb's copy keeps in-frame clones and lacks some. The top ten clones hold around 2.8% of a sample with fewer than 130,000 clones, 94% of them seen once. Whether given at about 4 or about 12 weeks, second doses were pooled. CDR3 length: 16 residues. V was pared by 1 base and J by 2 bases, with 13 bases between. CDR1 and CDR2 (germline): SGHNT, YYREEE (reference sequence). The J gene is TRBJ1-3, the V gene TRBV5-4, with D unclear. This material consisted of peripheral blood, taken 28 days after the second AZD1222 dose. This receptor was taken from an adult who received the AZD1222 COVID-19 vaccine. CDR3 in amino acids: CASSLFLSETGNTIYF. As DNA, the CDR3 is TGTGCCAGCAGCTTGTTTTTGTCGGAGACTGGAAACACCATATATTTT.